The 20 T cell receptor beta chains below come from one sample, sequenced in a study of blood T cells in healthy people across ages. The second PCR ran roughly 6 to 11 cycles with a sample-barcoded 5' primer and J-beta primers. Each CDR3 protein is one row after TCRdb ran MiXCR on the 5' RACE reads. In the table there are more than 600,000 distinct CDR3 sequences, more than 20% of which are singletons. The data were also submitted as part of a second study, on T cells of mothers and their children.

The specimen sequenced was blood. The origin of the receptors is a boy aged 5-17 years in good health.

J is TRBJ2-1 and V is TRBV6-1; tentatively, D is TRBD1 (6 bases). Germline loops: CDR1 MNHNS, CDR2 SASEGT. V was clipped by 3 bases and J by 10 bases, with 13 bases between them. CDR3 length: 13 amino acids. The CDR3 region is CASSDSDRTEQFF. CDR3 sequence (DNA): TGTGCCAGCAGTGACTCAGACAGGACCGAGCAGTTCTTC.

Comment on this clonotype: Its ends do not fully match the called genes, so a read error is possible. The chain links TRBV29-1 to TRBJ2-1; D gene unclear. The CDR3 has 10 amino acids. Germline CDR1 and CDR2: SQVTM and ANQGSEA. The CDR3 DNA follows: TGCAGCGTTCAAGACAATGAGCAGTTCTTC. Amino acid sequence: CSVQDNEQFF.

This CDR3 is CASSLAGLVNEQFF. The CDR3 DNA is TGTGCCAGCAGTTTAGCGGGGTTGGTTAATGAGCAGTTCTTC. J is TRBJ2-1 and V is TRBV12-3 or TRBV12-4, with no clear D. The ends were cut back, 0 bases at V and 7 bases at J, with 10 bases in the middle. The length of the CDR3 is 14 residues.

This clonotype occurred a few times. The gene calls are TRBV20-1 and TRBJ1-4; tentative D call: TRBD1 (6 bases). In germline, CDR1 is DFQATT, CDR2 SNEGSKA (reference sequence). V shed 3 bases and J shed 7 bases, with 18 bases lying between them. This CDR3 has 15 amino acids. In DNA, the CDR3 is TGCAGTGCTAGTCGTTCGGGGGGGCGGAGTGAAAAACTGTTTTTT. Its translation: CSASRSGGRSEKLFF.

The V and J genes are TRBV29-1 and TRBJ1-1; 7 positions match TRBD1. Looked up from germline, CDR1 is SQVTM and CDR2 is ANQGSEA. There are 14 residues in the CDR3. After removal of 3 bases from V and 1 base from J, the junction contained 5 bases not matched to a gene. CDR3 bases: TGCAGCGTTGATGGCCGGGACAGGAACACTGAAGCTTTCTTT. Its protein is CSVDGRDRNTEAFF.

This clonotype occurred a few times. This chain uses TRBV29-1 with TRBJ1-4, with a possible D match to TRBD1 (5 bases). CDR3 length: 13 residues. Trimming took off 3 bases at V and 8 bases at J, with 13 bases between the two ends. CDR1 and CDR2 (germline): SQVTM, ANQGSEA. CDR3 sequence (DNA): TGCAGCGTTGAGGGCCCCGAGGGGGAAAAACTGTTTTTT. It yields the protein CSVEGPEGEKLFF.

This clonotype was observed a handful of times. J is TRBJ2-7 and V is TRBV5-5, with D possibly being TRBD1 (5 bases). There are 16 residues in the CDR3. Germline assignment: CDR1 SGHKS and CDR2 YYEKEE (reference sequence). V lost 1 base, J lost 3 bases, and 17 bases lay in between. The CDR3 DNA follows: TGTGCCAGCAGCTTGTTCGGGTCCCAGGGCCACTACGAGCAGTACTTC. Its protein is CASSLFGSQGHYEQYF.

The V gene is TRBV10-3, the J gene TRBJ2-5, with D possibly being TRBD2 (6 bases). The CDR3 is 13 residues long. The V end lost 4 bases, the J end lost 3 bases, and 9 bases lay between the germline ends. Germline V gene lookup returns CDR1 ENHRY and CDR2 SYGVKD. CDR3 residues: CAISGDSEETQYF. CDR3 nucleotides: TGTGCCATCAGTGGGGACTCCGAAGAGACCCAGTACTTC.

A few counts support this clonotype. The rearrangement uses TRBV5-4 and TRBJ2-7, with D perhaps being TRBD1 or TRBD2 (5 bases each). This CDR3 region has 14 residues. With 4 bases removed from V and 2 bases from J, the gap between germline ends came to 13 bases. Germline V gives CDR1 SGHNT, CDR2 YYREEE (reference sequence). DNA for the CDR3: TGTGCCAGCAGCCACCGGGACCCAGCCTACGAGCAGTACTTC. Protein sequence: CASSHRDPAYEQYF.

This clonotype came up a few times. The V call is TRBV29-1, the J call TRBJ2-7, with 7 bases matching TRBD2. CDR1 is SQVTM, CDR2 ANQGSEA, per germline. Trimming removed 2 bases from V and 6 bases from J; junction bases left unmatched: 7. The CDR3 covers 13 residues. CDR3 nucleotide sequence: TGCAGCGTTGAACCCGCGGGAGAGCCCGAGCAGTACTTC. It codes for CSVEPAGEPEQYF.

The J gene is TRBJ1-1, the V gene TRBV6-6; a weak D match, TRBD1 (6 bases). The CDR3 covers 12 residues. CDR1 is MNHNY, CDR2 SVGAGI, per germline (reference sequence). V dropped 0 bases and J dropped 7 bases, with 6 bases sitting between them. CDR3 DNA: TGTGCCAGCAGTTACTCCAGGGGTGAAGCTTTCTTT. This codes for CASSYSRGEAFF.

This chain joins TRBV2 and TRBJ2-5; perhaps D is TRBD1 or TRBD2 (6 bases each). The J call may be incorrect, as the DNA end agrees better with TRBJ2-7. Looked up from germline, CDR1 is SNHLY and CDR2 is FYNNEI. This CDR3 has 17 amino acids. The CDR3 protein is CASSLGHFSAGLYEQYF. The DNA of the CDR3 is TGTGCCAGCAGTCTGGGACACTTCAGCGCGGGGCTTTACGAGCAGTACTTC.

This clonotype was recorded a few times. At one of its ends the junction is not consistent with the germline gene, which may arise from a read error. The genes are TRBV29-1 and TRBJ2-7, with D possibly TRBD1 on 7 matching bases. Germline V gives CDR1 SQVTM, CDR2 ANQGSEA. The CDR3 is 11 amino acids. The CDR3 sequence is CSVRDSYGQYF. The DNA of the CDR3 is TGCAGCGTGCGGGACAGCTACGGGCAGTACTTC.

This clonotype was seen a handful of times. The J gene is TRBJ1-4, the V gene TRBV29-1; D remains ambiguous. Trimming took off 4 bases at V and 5 bases at J, with 8 bases between the two ends. This CDR3 is 12 amino acids long. CDR1 is SQVTM and CDR2 is ANQGSEA in the germline V gene. CDR3: CSVVGSNEKLFF. The CDR3 DNA is TGCAGCGTTGTGGGGTCCAATGAAAAACTGTTTTTT.

The gene calls are TRBV12-3 or TRBV12-4 and TRBJ1-1; tentatively, D is TRBD1 (5 bases). This CDR3 has 13 amino acids. Trimming took 5 bases from V and 7 from J, leaving 14 bases between them. CDR3: CASSPTGDVEAFF. The DNA for the CDR3 is TGTGCCAGCAGTCCTACAGGTGACGTTGAAGCTTTCTTT.

This clonotype was counted a few times. This sequence joins TRBV12-3 or TRBV12-4 and TRBJ1-1; TRBD1 matches at 7 bases. Germline trimming cut 2 bases from V and 5 bases from J; bases unmatched to any gene: 5. This CDR3 region has 14 residues. CDR3 residues: CASSLNRGETEAFF. CDR3 sequence (DNA): TGTGCCAGCAGTTTAAACAGGGGAGAGACTGAAGCTTTCTTT.

The chain uses TRBV10-3 and TRBJ1-4, with 8 nucleotides matching TRBD1. Trimming at V came to 6 bases and at J to 8 bases, leaving 20 bases not matched to a gene. Germline-derived CDR1 and CDR2 are ENHRY and SYGVKD. The CDR3 contains 18 residues. The CDR3 DNA reads TGTGCCATCAGACATCCACGACAGGGGATTCCCGGGAGGGAAAAACTGTTTTTT. It encodes CAIRHPRQGIPGREKLFF.

This chain links TRBV6-2 or TRBV6-3 with TRBJ2-5, with TRBD2 matching 8 bases. Germline CDR1 is MNHEY and CDR2 is SVGEGT. CDR3 length equals 16 residues. The CDR3 sequence is CATEGAGETSQETQYF. The CDR3 DNA reads TGTGCGACGGAGGGAGCGGGGGAGACCTCCCAAGAGACCCAGTACTTC.

This chain connects TRBV29-1 to TRBJ1-4; D not resolved. Per the germline V gene, CDR1 is SQVTM and CDR2 is ANQGSEA. Trimming removed 7 bases at V and 5 bases at J, with 14 bases between. The CDR3 spans 13 residues. The CDR3 coding sequence is TGCAGCGCCCGGACGGCCGTGAATGAAAAACTGTTTTTT. It yields the protein CSARTAVNEKLFF.

The chain is built from TRBV6-1 and TRBJ2-7; D call uncertain. This CDR3 comprises 11 residues. CDR1 and CDR2 (germline): MNHNS, SASEGT. Between the trimmed V and J ends, which lost 5 bases and 7 bases, there was a span of 9 bases. The CDR3 loop is CASSQKTEQYF. The CDR3 coding sequence is TGTGCCAGCAGTCAAAAGACAGAGCAGTACTTC.